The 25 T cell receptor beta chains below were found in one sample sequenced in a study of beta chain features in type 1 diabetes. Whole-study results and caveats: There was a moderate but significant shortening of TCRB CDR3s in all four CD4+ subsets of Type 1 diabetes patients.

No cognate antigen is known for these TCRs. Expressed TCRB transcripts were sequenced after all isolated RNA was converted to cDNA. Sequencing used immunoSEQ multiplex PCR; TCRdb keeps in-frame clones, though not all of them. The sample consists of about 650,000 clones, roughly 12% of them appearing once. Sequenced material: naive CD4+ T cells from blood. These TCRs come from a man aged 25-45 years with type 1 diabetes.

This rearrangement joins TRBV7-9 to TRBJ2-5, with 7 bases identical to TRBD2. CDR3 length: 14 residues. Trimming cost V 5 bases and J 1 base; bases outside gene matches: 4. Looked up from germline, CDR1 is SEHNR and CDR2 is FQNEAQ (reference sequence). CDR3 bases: TGTGCCAGCAGCCTAAGCGGGGTCCAAGAGACCCAGTACTTC. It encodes CASSLSGVQETQYF.

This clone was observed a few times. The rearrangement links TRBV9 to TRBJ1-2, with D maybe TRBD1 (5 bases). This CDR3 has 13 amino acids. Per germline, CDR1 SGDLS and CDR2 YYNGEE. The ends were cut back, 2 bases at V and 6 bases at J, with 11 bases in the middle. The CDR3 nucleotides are TGTGCCAGCAGCGTTTCAGGGAAAAATGGCTACACCTTC. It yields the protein CASSVSGKNGYTF.

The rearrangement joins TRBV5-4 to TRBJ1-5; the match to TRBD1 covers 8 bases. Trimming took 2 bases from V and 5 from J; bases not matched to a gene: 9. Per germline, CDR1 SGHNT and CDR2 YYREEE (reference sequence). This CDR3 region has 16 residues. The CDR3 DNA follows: TGTGCCAGCAGCTTTGGTGGCAGGGGGCCTCATCAGCCCCAGCATTTT. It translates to CASSFGGRGPHQPQHF.

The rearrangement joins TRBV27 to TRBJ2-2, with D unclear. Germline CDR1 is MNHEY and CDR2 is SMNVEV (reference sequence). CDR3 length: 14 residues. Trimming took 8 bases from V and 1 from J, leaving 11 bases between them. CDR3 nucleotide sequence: TGTGCCAGCCGTGAGACACGGAACACCGGGGAGCTGTTTTTT. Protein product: CASRETRNTGELFF.

For the CDR3, the DNA is TGTGCCAGCAGTGAGAGGACAGGGCGCGGCTACACCTTC. Its translation is CASSERTGRGYTF. The chain has TRBV25-1 and TRBJ1-2, with 8 bases lining up with TRBD1. Unmatched junction bases numbered 5, after V lost 3 bases and J lost 8 bases. CDR1 and CDR2 (germline): MGHDK, SYGVNS. CDR3 length: 13 residues.

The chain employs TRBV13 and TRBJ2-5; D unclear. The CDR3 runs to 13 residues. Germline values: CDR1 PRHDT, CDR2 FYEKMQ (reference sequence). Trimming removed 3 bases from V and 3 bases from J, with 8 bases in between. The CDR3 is CASSFVRKETQYF. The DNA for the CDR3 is TGTGCCAGCAGCTTTGTTAGAAAAGAGACCCAGTACTTC. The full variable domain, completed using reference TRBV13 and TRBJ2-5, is AAGVIQSPRHLIKEKRETATLKCYPIPRHDTVYWYQQGPGQDPQFLISFYEKMQSDKGSIPDRFSAQQFSDYHSELNMSSLELGDSALYFCASSFVRKETQYFGPGTRLLVL.

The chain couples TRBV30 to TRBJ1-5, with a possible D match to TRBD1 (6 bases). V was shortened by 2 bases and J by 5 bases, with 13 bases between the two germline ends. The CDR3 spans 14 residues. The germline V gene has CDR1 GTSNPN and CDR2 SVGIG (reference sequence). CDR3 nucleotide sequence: TGTGCCTGGAGTATTGGGGCAGGGGATCAGCCCCAGCATTTT. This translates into CAWSIGAGDQPQHF.

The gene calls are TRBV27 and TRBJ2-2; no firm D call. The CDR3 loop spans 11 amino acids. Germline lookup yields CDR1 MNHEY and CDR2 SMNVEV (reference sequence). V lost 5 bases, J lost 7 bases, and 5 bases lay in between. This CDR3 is CASSGYGELFF. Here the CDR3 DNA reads TGTGCCAGCAGTGGGTACGGGGAGCTGTTTTTT.

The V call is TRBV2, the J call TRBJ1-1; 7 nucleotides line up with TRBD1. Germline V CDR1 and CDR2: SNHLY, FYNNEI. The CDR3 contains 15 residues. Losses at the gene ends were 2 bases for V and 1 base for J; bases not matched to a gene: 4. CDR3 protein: CASSEKGASNTEAFF. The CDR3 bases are TGTGCCAGCAGTGAAAAGGGGGCATCGAACACTGAAGCTTTCTTT.

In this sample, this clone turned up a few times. The CDR3 here is CASSELADTQYF. CDR3 coding DNA: TGCGCCAGCAGTGAGTTGGCAGATACGCAGTATTTT. The genes are TRBV10-2 and TRBJ2-3, with D uncertain. Trimming stripped 1 base from V and 4 bases from J, with 3 bases between. The length of the CDR3 is 12 residues. The germline V gene has CDR1 WSHSY and CDR2 SAAADI.

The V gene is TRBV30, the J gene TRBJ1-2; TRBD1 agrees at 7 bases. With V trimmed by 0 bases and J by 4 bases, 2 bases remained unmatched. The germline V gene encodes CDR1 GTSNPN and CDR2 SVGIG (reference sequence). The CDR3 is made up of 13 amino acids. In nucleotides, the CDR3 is TGTGCCTGGAGTGTGACAGGGTCCTATGGCTACACCTTC. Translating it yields CAWSVTGSYGYTF.

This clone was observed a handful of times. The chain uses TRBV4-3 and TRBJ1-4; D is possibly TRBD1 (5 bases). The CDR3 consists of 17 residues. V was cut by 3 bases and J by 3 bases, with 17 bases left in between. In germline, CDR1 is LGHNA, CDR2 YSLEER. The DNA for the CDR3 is TGCGCCAGCAGCCACGGACCGGCTGGGGGAGCTAATGAAAAACTGTTTTTT. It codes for CASSHGPAGGANEKLFF.

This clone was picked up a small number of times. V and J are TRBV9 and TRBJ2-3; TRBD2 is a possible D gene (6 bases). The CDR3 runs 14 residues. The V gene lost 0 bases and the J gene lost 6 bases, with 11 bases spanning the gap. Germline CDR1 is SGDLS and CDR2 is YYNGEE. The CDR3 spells CASSVAAGSDTQYF. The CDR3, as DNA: TGTGCCAGCAGCGTAGCCGCGGGGTCCGATACGCAGTATTTT.

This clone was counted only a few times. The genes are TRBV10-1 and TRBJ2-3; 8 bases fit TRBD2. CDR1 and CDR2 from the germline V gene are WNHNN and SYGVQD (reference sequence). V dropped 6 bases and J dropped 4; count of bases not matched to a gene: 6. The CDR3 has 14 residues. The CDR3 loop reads CASRGGLGADTQYF. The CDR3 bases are TGCGCCAGCAGAGGGGGACTAGGGGCAGATACGCAGTATTTT.

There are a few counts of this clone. CDR3 sequence: CASTHMGAANEKLFF. Written as DNA, the CDR3 is TGCGCCAGCACCCACATGGGGGCGGCTAATGAAAAACTGTTTTTT. J is TRBJ1-4 and V is TRBV5-1, with D possibly matching TRBD1 (6 bases). The CDR3 is made up of 15 amino acids. V lost 6 bases and J 3 bases, leaving 15 bases between the germline ends. Germline V lookup: CDR1 SGHRS, CDR2 YFSETQ.

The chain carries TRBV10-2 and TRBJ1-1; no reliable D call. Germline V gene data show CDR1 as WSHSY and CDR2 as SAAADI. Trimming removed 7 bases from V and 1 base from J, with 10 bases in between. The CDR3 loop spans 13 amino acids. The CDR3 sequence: CASTLGGNTEAFF. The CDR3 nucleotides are TGCGCCAGCACTTTAGGAGGGAACACTGAAGCTTTCTTT.

The CDR3 reads CASSPGGYGSYEQYF. The CDR3 bases are TGTGCCAGCAGCCCGGGGGGGTACGGATCCTACGAGCAGTACTTC. The chain employs TRBV11-3 and TRBJ2-7; 8 nucleotides align to TRBD2. CDR1 SGHNT and CDR2 YENEEA come from the germline V gene. The CDR3 sequence is 15 residues long. With 5 bases clipped from V and 1 base from J, the junction kept 7 bases outside the gene matches.

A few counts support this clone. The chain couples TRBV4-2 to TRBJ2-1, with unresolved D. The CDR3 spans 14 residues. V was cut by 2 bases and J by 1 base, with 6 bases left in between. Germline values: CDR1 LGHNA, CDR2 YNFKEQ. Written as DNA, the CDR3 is TGTGCCAGCAGCCAATCGTGGTCCTACAATGAGCAGTTCTTC. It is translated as CASSQSWSYNEQFF.

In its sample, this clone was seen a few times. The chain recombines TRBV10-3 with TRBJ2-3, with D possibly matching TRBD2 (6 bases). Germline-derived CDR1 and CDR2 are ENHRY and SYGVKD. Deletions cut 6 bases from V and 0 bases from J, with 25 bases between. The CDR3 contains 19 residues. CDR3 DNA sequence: TGTGCCATCAGCACACTGGGGGAATCTGTTCGGGGGAGCACAGATACGCAGTATTTT. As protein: CAISTLGESVRGSTDTQYF.

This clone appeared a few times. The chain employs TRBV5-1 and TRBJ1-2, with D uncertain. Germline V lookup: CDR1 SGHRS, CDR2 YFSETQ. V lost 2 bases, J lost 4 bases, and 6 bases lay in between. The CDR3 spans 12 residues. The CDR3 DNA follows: TGCGCCAGCAGCTTAGAGAGCTATGGCTACACCTTC. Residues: CASSLESYGYTF.

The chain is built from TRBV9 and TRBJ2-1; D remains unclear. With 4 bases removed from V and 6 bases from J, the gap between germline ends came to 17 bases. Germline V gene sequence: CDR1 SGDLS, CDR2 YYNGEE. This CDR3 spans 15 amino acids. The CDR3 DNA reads TGTGCCAGCAGCCCCGATCCGGCCAGGCGCAATGAGCAGTTCTTC. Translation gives CASSPDPARRNEQFF. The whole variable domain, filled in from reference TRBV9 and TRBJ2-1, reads DSGVTQTPKHLITATGQRVTLRCSPRSGDLSVYWYQQSLDQGLQFLIQYYNGEERAKGNILERFSAQQFPDLHSELNLSSLELGDSALYFCASSPDPARRNEQFFGPGTRLTVL.

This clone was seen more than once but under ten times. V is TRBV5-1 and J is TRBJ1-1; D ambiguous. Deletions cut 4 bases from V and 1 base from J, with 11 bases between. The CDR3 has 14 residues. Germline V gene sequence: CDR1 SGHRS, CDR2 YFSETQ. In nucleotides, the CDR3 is TGCGCCAGCAGCCTGGACGGGAGGAACACTGAAGCTTTCTTT. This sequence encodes CASSLDGRNTEAFF.

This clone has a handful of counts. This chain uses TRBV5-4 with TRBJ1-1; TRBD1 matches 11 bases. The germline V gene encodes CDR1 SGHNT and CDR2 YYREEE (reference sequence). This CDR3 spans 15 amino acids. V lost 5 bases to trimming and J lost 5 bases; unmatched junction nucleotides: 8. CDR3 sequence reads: CASSLGQGAETEAFF. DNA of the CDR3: TGTGCCAGCAGTCTCGGACAGGGGGCAGAGACTGAAGCTTTCTTT. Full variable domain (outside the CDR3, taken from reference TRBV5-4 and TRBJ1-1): ETGVTQSPTHLIKTRGQQVTLRCSSQSGHNTVSWYQQALGQGPQFIFQYYREEENGRGNFPPRFSGLQFPNYSSELNVNALELDDSALYLCASSLGQGAETEAFFGQGTRLTVV.

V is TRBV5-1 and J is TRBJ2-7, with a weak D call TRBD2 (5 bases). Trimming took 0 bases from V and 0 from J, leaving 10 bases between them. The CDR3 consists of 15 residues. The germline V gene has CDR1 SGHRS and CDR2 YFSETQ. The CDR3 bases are TGCGCCAGCAGCTTGGTCCAAGGGAGCTCCTACGAGCAGTACTTC. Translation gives CASSLVQGSSYEQYF.

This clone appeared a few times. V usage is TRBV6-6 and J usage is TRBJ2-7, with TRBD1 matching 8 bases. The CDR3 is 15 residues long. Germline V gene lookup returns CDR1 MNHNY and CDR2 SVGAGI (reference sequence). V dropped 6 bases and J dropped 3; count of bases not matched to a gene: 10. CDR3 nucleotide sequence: TGTGCCAGCAGCCCCGAGACAGGGGCGCGCTACGAGCAGTACTTC. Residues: CASSPETGARYEQYF.